The 20 T cell receptor beta chains listed next were all sequenced from one sample in a study of blood T cell repertoires in COVID-19. The protocol was immunoSEQ multiplex PCR, while the TCRdb copy is restricted to in-frame clones and leaves out a portion. The table includes 30,000 to 35,000 clones, approximately 80% detected once. Material: peripheral blood. Receptors were obtained from a human donor in a cohort sampled during active COVID-19.

This clone was counted many times. This chain uses TRBV10-3 with TRBJ1-2; D is possibly TRBD1 (6 bases). The CDR3 extends over 14 amino acids. Germline CDR1 and CDR2: ENHRY and SYGVKD. The V end lost 4 bases, the J end lost 4 bases, and 13 bases lay between the germline ends. The DNA for the CDR3 is TGTGCCATCAGTGCATCCGGACAGATCTATGGCTACACCTTC. It encodes CAISASGQIYGYTF.

The chain joins TRBV18 to TRBJ2-2, with D possibly matching TRBD2 (6 bases). The CDR3 runs to 18 residues. Germline loops: CDR1 KGHSH, CDR2 LQKENI. The V gene lost 3 bases and the J gene lost 5 bases, with 22 bases spanning the gap. CDR3 DNA: TGTGCCAGCTCACCTCGAACAGGAGGGAGGAGTAGGACCGGGGAGCTGTTTTTT. Translated, it gives CASSPRTGGRSRTGELFF.

V gene TRBV15 combines with J gene TRBJ2-7; 8 bases are shared with TRBD2. The junction had 6 bases not matched to a gene; V was cut back by 2 bases and J by 3 bases. The germline CDR1 and CDR2 sequences are LNHNV and YYDKDF (reference sequence). This CDR3 spans 15 amino acids. The CDR3 DNA reads TGTGCCACCAGCAGAAAACCGGGACTAGACTACGAGCAGTACTTC. Its translation is CATSRKPGLDYEQYF.

The chain carries TRBV4-2 and TRBJ2-3; 10 bases align to TRBD2. The V segment lost 6 bases and the J segment 0 bases; nucleotides outside the gene matches: 6. The length of the CDR3 is 16 residues. Looked up from germline, CDR1 is LGHNA and CDR2 is YNFKEQ. Here the CDR3 reads CASSRSGGSSTDTQYF. CDR3 nucleotide sequence: TGTGCCAGCAGTCGTAGCGGGGGGTCTAGCACAGATACGCAGTATTTT.

This rearrangement joins TRBV19 to TRBJ1-2; D is perhaps TRBD1 (5 bases). The germline gives CDR1 LNHDA, CDR2 SQIVND (reference sequence). CDR3 length: 15 residues. The V end lost 3 bases, the J end lost 2 bases, and 13 bases lay between the germline ends. This CDR3 reads CASSIGGGGNYGYTF. The CDR3 coding sequence is TGTGCCAGTAGTATTGGTGGCGGGGGAAACTATGGCTACACCTTC.

This clone was picked up a small number of times. The chain recombines TRBV30 with TRBJ1-2, with unresolved D. V was cut by 2 bases and J by 4 bases, with 11 bases left in between. Germline V gives CDR1 GTSNPN, CDR2 SVGIG (reference sequence). This CDR3 region has 13 residues. The DNA of the CDR3 is TGTGCCTGGAGTTTTCAGGATGTCTATGGCTACACCTTC. It yields the protein CAWSFQDVYGYTF.

As DNA, the CDR3 is TGTGCCAGCAGCTTCGACCTGGGGCCAGATACGCAGTATTTT. Its translation is CASSFDLGPDTQYF. V and J are TRBV7-8 and TRBJ2-3; perhaps TRBD1 as D (5 bases). Germline V gene data show CDR1 as SGHVS and CDR2 as FQNEAQ. The CDR3 is made up of 14 amino acids. V was trimmed by 3 bases and J by 4 bases, leaving 11 bases between them.

This rearrangement joins TRBV7-6 to TRBJ2-1, with 14 nucleotides matching TRBD2. CDR3 length: 18 residues. The ends lost 2 bases at V and 5 bases at J; junction bases unmatched: 8. The germline V gene has CDR1 SGHVS and CDR2 FNYEAQ. The CDR3 region is CASSLPGTSGGLDNEQFF. DNA of the CDR3: TGTGCCAGCAGCTTACCCGGGACTAGCGGGGGCCTGGACAATGAGCAGTTCTTC. The entire variable domain, with the rest obtained from reference TRBV7-6 and TRBJ2-1, is as follows: GAGVSQSPRYKVTKRGQDVALRCDPISGHVSLYWYRQALGQGPEFLTYFNYEAQQDKSGLPNDRFSAERPEGSISTLTIQRTEQRDSAMYRCASSLPGTSGGLDNEQFFGPGTRLTVL.

This clone came up a few times. J is TRBJ1-6 and V is TRBV7-7; D is unresolved. The CDR3 spans 13 residues. The V gene lost 1 base and the J gene lost 9 bases, with 7 bases spanning the gap. Germline values: CDR1 SSHAT, CDR2 FNYEAQ (reference sequence). As DNA, the CDR3 is TGTGCCAGCAGCTTAGTGGAGGGTTCACCCCTCCACTTT. This translates into CASSLVEGSPLHF.

In this sample, this clone turned up a few times. The chain carries TRBV3-1 (or the pseudogene TRBV3-2) and TRBJ2-1; TRBD2 matches at 7 bases. There are 15 residues in the CDR3. The germline gives CDR1 LGHDT, CDR2 YNNKEL (reference sequence). With 7 bases clipped from V and 10 bases from J, the junction kept 16 bases outside the gene matches. The CDR3 DNA reads TGTGCCAGCATCCCCTCGGGACCCACGGGAGGAGAGCAGTTCTTC. Its translation: CASIPSGPTGGEQFF.

The gene calls are TRBV19 and TRBJ1-2; TRBD1 agrees at 9 bases. The germline CDR1 and CDR2 sequences are LNHDA and SQIVND (reference sequence). V was clipped by 5 bases and J by 5 bases; unmatched bases: 6. The CDR3 totals 14 residues. The CDR3 DNA follows: TGTGCCAGTAGTCTTACAGGGGGCGCTTATGGCTACACCTTC. It codes for CASSLTGGAYGYTF.

This clone has a count of ten or more. The rearrangement uses TRBV29-1 and TRBJ2-7; possibly TRBD2 for D (5 bases). Germline CDR1 SQVTM, CDR2 ANQGSEA. Trimming shortened V by 4 bases and J by 3 bases, and 10 bases separated the two germline ends. The CDR3 has 12 amino acids. The CDR3 sequence is CSVAPGSYEQYF. CDR3 nucleotide sequence: TGCAGCGTTGCCCCGGGGAGCTACGAGCAGTACTTC.

V usage is TRBV24-1 and J usage is TRBJ2-5; D perhaps matches TRBD1 (6 bases). V was trimmed by 5 bases and J by 1 base, leaving 13 bases between them. Germline V gene data show CDR1 as KGHDR and CDR2 as SFDVKD. The CDR3 length is 15 residues. This CDR3 reads CATSGAQGIQETQYF. DNA of the CDR3: TGTGCCACCAGTGGTGCTCAGGGGATCCAAGAGACCCAGTACTTC.

The chain's CDR3 is CASSGTGGKGNIQYF. DNA of the CDR3: TGTGCCAGCAGCGGAACAGGGGGCAAGGGAAACATTCAGTACTTC. The chain combines TRBV5-5 with TRBJ2-4; 9 positions agree with TRBD1. Germline V gene data show CDR1 as SGHKS and CDR2 as YYEKEE (reference sequence). The CDR3 covers 15 residues. V was clipped by 4 bases and J by 6 bases; unmatched bases: 8. The variable domain in full, with the rest retrieved from reference TRBV5-5 and TRBJ2-4, is DAGVTQSPTHLIKTRGQQVTLRCSPISGHKSVSWYQQVLGQGPQFIFQYYEKEERGRGNFPDRFSARQFPNYSSELNVNALLLGDSALYLCASSGTGGKGNIQYFGAGTRLSVL.

There are a few counts of this clone. The genes are TRBV15 and TRBJ2-7; 7 bases are a match to TRBD1. With V trimmed by 5 bases and J by 0 bases, 7 bases remained unmatched. The CDR3 is 15 amino acids. Looked up from germline, CDR1 is LNHNV and CDR2 is YYDKDF (reference sequence). The CDR3 loop reads CATSLGDSYSYEQYF. In DNA, the CDR3 is TGTGCCACCAGCCTGGGGGACAGTTACTCCTACGAGCAGTACTTC. Together with reference TRBV15 and TRBJ2-7, the CDR3 gives the full variable domain: DAMVIQNPRYQVTQFGKPVTLSCSQTLNHNVMYWYQQKSSQAPKLLFHYYDKDFNNEADTPDNFQSRRPNTSFCFLDIRSPGLGDTAMYLCATSLGDSYSYEQYFGPGTRLTVT.

The rearrangement joins TRBV29-1 to TRBJ2-1; 12 bases agree with TRBD2. The trim removed 3 bases at V and 7 bases at J, leaving 10 bases unmatched. The CDR3 extends over 16 amino acids. Germline assignment: CDR1 SQVTM and CDR2 ANQGSEA. The chain's CDR3 is CSVDGLAGGPRNEQFF. In nucleotides, the CDR3 is TGCAGCGTTGATGGGCTAGCGGGAGGGCCGAGGAATGAGCAGTTCTTC.

The V call is TRBV19, the J call TRBJ1-3; D may be TRBD1 (6 bases). This CDR3 region has 14 residues. V lost 5 bases, J lost 1 base, and 9 bases lay in between. From germline, CDR1 is LNHDA and CDR2 SQIVND (reference sequence). CDR3 region: CASSGQGSGNTIYF. The CDR3 DNA follows: TGTGCCAGTAGTGGGCAGGGGTCTGGAAACACCATATATTTT.

V usage is TRBV6-5 and J usage is TRBJ1-2; 8 positions agree with TRBD1. The CDR3 consists of 15 residues. Trimming at V came to 6 bases and at J to 2 bases, leaving 8 bases not matched to a gene. In germline, CDR1 is MNHEY, CDR2 SVGAGI. The CDR3 DNA reads TGTGCCAGCAGAGTTCAGGGGGCGAAGAACTATGGCTACACCTTC. It translates to CASRVQGAKNYGYTF.

This rearrangement joins TRBV27 to TRBJ1-2; D gene uncertain. CDR3 length equals 15 residues. Germline CDR1 reads MNHEY; CDR2 reads SMNVEV (reference sequence). Trimming left V 2 bases short and J 1 base short, with 11 bases between. CDR3 protein: CASSLTPSGNYGYTF. Here the CDR3 DNA reads TGTGCCAGCAGTTTAACCCCCAGCGGTAACTATGGCTACACCTTC.

The V and J genes are TRBV5-4 and TRBJ2-7, with 7 bases aligning to TRBD1. V lost 4 bases, J lost 0 bases, and 10 bases stayed unmatched. The CDR3 length is 16 residues. CDR1 SGHNT and CDR2 YYREEE come from the germline V gene (reference sequence). The DNA for the CDR3 is TGTGCCAGCAGCAAACAAACCGGGACAGCCTCCTACGAGCAGTACTTC. It codes for CASSKQTGTASYEQYF.